These T cell receptor beta chains were read from a single sample in a study of T cells after yellow fever vaccination. TCRdb processed the 5' RACE reads anew with MiXCR; each CDR3 protein has one entry. The sample lists about 580,000 distinct CDR3 sequences; less than 20% were seen once. This sample comprised PBMCs, obtained around 5 days after the first yellow fever vaccination. The origin of the receptors is a man between 18 and 29 years old who received the YFV17D yellow fever vaccine. Both conserved end residues are part of each CDR3. A D gene is named only where the DNA matches it firmly. A clone size is listed for some rows: how often the clone was seen (once, few, many), or a class if it is expanded.

j_call d_call clone_size v_call cdr3_nt cdr3_aa
TRBJ1-5 - - TRBV12-3/TRBV12-4 TGTGCCAGCAGTCCCGTAGTGGGGGACCCAAATCAGCCCCAGCATTTT CASSPVVGDPNQPQHF
TRBJ1-3 - few TRBV4-3 TGCGCCAGCAGCCAAGCCGGAAACACCATATATTTT CASSQAGNTIYF
TRBJ1-1 - - TRBV5-6 TGTGCCAGCAGCTCCCAGGGCCTGTACACTGAAGCTTTCTTT CASSSQGLYTEAFF
TRBJ1-1 TRBD1 - TRBV6-2/TRBV6-3 TGTGCCAGCAGTTACCCCACAGGGACAGGGCAGACGATCGCTGAAGCTTTCTTT CASSYPTGTGQTIAEAFF
TRBJ1-1 - few TRBV5-1 TGCGCCAGCAGTCCGGGTTACACTGAAGCTTTCTTT CASSPGYTEAFF
TRBJ2-3 - - TRBV7-2 TGTGCCAGCAGCTTGATGGCACGGATTATCACAGATACGCAGTATTTT CASSLMARIITDTQYF
TRBJ2-1 - - TRBV30 TGTGCCTGGAGCCAATACAATGAGCAGTTCTTC CAWSQYNEQFF
TRBJ2-3 - - TRBV20-1 TGCTGTGTTAATCCGGGCACTAGCACAGATACGCAGTATTTT CCVNPGTSTDTQYF
TRBJ1-1 - few TRBV6-2/TRBV6-3 TGTGCCAGCAATACGTGGGGAACTGAAGCTTTCTTT CASNTWGTEAFF
TRBJ2-5 - - TRBV5-1 TGCGCCAGCAGCTTCGTACAAATCCAAGAGACCCAGTACTTC CASSFVQIQETQYF
TRBJ1-1 - - TRBV30 TGTGCCTGTGACCCGGGACAAGACACTGAAGCTTTCTTT CACDPGQDTEAFF
TRBJ1-6 - - TRBV7-2 TGTGCCAGCAGCTTAGGTCGTTACAGATCATATAATTCACCCCTCCACTTT CASSLGRYRSYNSPLHF
TRBJ1-1 - few TRBV4-3 TGCGCCAGCAGCCAAGTTCCAGGGAACACTGAAGCTTTCTTT CASSQVPGNTEAFF
TRBJ2-3 - - TRBV20-1 TGCAGTGCTAGAGAGGCCCTGGGGCAGTATTTT CSAREALGQYF
TRBJ2-3 TRBD2 few TRBV7-9 TGTGCCAGCAGCTCGCTGGGACTAGCGGCCCGCACAGATACGCAGTATTTT CASSSLGLAARTDTQYF
TRBJ1-2 - - TRBV19 TGTGCCAGTAAATACAGCAACTATGGCTACACCTTC CASKYSNYGYTF
TRBJ2-7 - - TRBV18 TGTGCCAGCTCAGTGGACAGCCCAAGGATCTACGAGCAGTACTTC CASSVDSPRIYEQYF
TRBJ1-2 TRBD1 - TRBV11-2 TGTGCCAGCAGCTTAGTCAGGGGGCGTGACTATGGCTACACCTTC CASSLVRGRDYGYTF
TRBJ2-7 - few TRBV11-2 TGTGCCAGCAGCCCGCCAGGAGGGCCTTACGAGCAGTACTTC CASSPPGGPYEQYF
TRBJ2-7 - few TRBV6-5 TGTGCCAGCAGTTACGGGGGCATGCGGGTCCGGGAGCAGTACTTC CASSYGGMRVREQYF
TRBJ1-3 - few TRBV10-3 TGTGCCATCCGGAAGGAATTAGTGGGAAACACCATATATTTT CAIRKELVGNTIYF
TRBJ2-3 TRBD1 - TRBV10-3 TGTGCCACAAATAAGGGGGCAAACACAGATACGCAGTATTTT CATNKGANTDTQYF
TRBJ2-3 TRBD2 - TRBV7-2 TGTGCCAGCAGCTCCTTACTAGCGGGCACAGATACGCAGTATTTT CASSSLLAGTDTQYF
TRBJ1-1 - many TRBV6-1 TGTGCCAGCCGCGAACCGGGAGCCCCCTCCACTGAAGCTTTCTTT CASREPGAPSTEAFF
TRBJ2-2 TRBD2 few TRBV6-1 TGTGCCAGCAGCGTACTAGCGCTGAACACCGGGGAGCTGTTTTTT CASSVLALNTGELFF
TRBJ2-3 TRBD2 - TRBV7-2 TGTGCCAGCAGTTTCCGGACTAGCGGGGTTATCACAGATACGCAGTATTTT CASSFRTSGVITDTQYF
TRBJ2-2 - - TRBV28 TGTGCCAGCACCCTAGGCGGGGCTATGAACACCGGGGAGCTGTTTTTT CASTLGGAMNTGELFF
TRBJ2-1 TRBD2 - TRBV3-1 TGTGCCAGCAGCCGCAAGACTAGCGCCCTTAGGGAGCAGTTCTTC CASSRKTSALREQFF
TRBJ1-4 TRBD1 - TRBV5-1 TGCGCCAGCAGCTGGGGCCCGACAGGGAACGGTGAAAAACTGTTTTTT CASSWGPTGNGEKLFF
TRBJ1-4 - - TRBV7-9 TGTGCCAGCAGCTCCTCCGACGGAGCAACTAATGAAAAACTGTTTTTT CASSSSDGATNEKLFF
TRBJ2-6 - - TRBV4-1 TGCGCCAGCAAAAGTGGGGCCAACGTCCTGACTTTC CASKSGANVLTF
TRBJ1-4 - - TRBV18 TGTGCCAGCTCACCCGGGACCTGGGGAATCGAAAAACTGTTTTTT CASSPGTWGIEKLFF
TRBJ2-5 TRBD1 - TRBV14 TGTGCCAGCAGCCAAGAAGGTGGGGACAGGGGAGGAGAGACCCAGTACTTC CASSQEGGDRGGETQYF
TRBJ2-2 - few TRBV29-1 TGCAGCGCAGCACGTTCGAACACCGGGGAGCTGTTTTTT CSAARSNTGELFF
TRBJ2-1 TRBD2 - TRBV11-1 TGTGCCAGCAGTCCCGGGACTAGCGGCCAGAGCTCCTACAATGAGCAGTTCTTC CASSPGTSGQSSYNEQFF
TRBJ1-2 TRBD1 few TRBV4-2 TGTGCCAGCAGCCAAGACGTCGGACAGGGGGGACATGGCTACACCTTC CASSQDVGQGGHGYTF
TRBJ1-1 - few TRBV10-3 TGTGCCATCCGCCCGGCGGGTCGAACTGAAGCTTTCTTT CAIRPAGRTEAFF
TRBJ1-1 - - TRBV6-5 TGTGCCAGCAGTTCATGGGGAGGCACTGGAGCTTTCTTT CASSSWGGTGAFF
TRBJ2-2 - few TRBV7-9 TGTGCCAGCAGAGCCACAGGGACCGGGGAGCTGTTTTTT CASRATGTGELFF
TRBJ1-2 - - TRBV5-1 TGCGCCAGCAGCTTGGCAGGGGCAGGTGGCTATGGCTACACCTTC CASSLAGAGGYGYTF
TRBJ2-3 - many TRBV7-7 TGTGCTAGCAGCTTAGAGGGTATTGGCAGGGGAGGCACAGATACGCAGTATTTT CASSLEGIGRGGTDTQYF
TRBJ2-1 - - TRBV6-2/TRBV6-3 TGTGCCAGCACCACGGCTGTCTCCTACAATGAGCAGTTCTTC CASTTAVSYNEQFF
TRBJ1-5 - - TRBV30 TGTGCCTGGACAGGAACAGACCGCAATCAGCCCCAGCATTTT CAWTGTDRNQPQHF
TRBJ1-5 - few TRBV12-3/TRBV12-4 TGTGCCAGCAGTGGACGGGGCCAAGGCAATCAGCCCCAGCATTTT CASSGRGQGNQPQHF
TRBJ1-5 TRBD1 - TRBV5-6 TGTGCCAGCAGCTTGGGAGGAACAGGGGTCAATCAGCCCCAGCATTTT CASSLGGTGVNQPQHF
TRBJ2-3 TRBD2 - TRBV4-3 TGCGCCAGCAGCCAAGAAAGTCCCGGACTAGAGGCAGATACGCAGTATTTT CASSQESPGLEADTQYF
TRBJ1-6 TRBD1 - TRBV5-4 TGTGCCAGCAGCTCCCTCCCCGGACAGGGGGGCCCCTATAATTCACCCCTCCACTTT CASSSLPGQGGPYNSPLHF
TRBJ2-3 - few TRBV5-4 TGTGCCAGCAGCTCCAGCCGGATAGATACGCAGTATTTT CASSSSRIDTQYF
TRBJ2-2 - - TRBV3-1 TGTGCCAGCACCTCCGTCCAGGGGAAGAACACCGGGGAGCTGTTTTTT CASTSVQGKNTGELFF
TRBJ2-3 TRBD2 few TRBV7-9 TGTGCCAGCAGCGCAGGGACTATGGATACGCAGTATTTT CASSAGTMDTQYF
TRBJ1-4 - few TRBV5-1 TGCGCCAGCAGCTTGGGAGGGGTCGATGAAAAACTGTTTTTT CASSLGGVDEKLFF
TRBJ1-4 - - TRBV19 TGTGCCAGTAGTACCCAGGGGTTTAATGAAAAACTGTTTTTT CASSTQGFNEKLFF
TRBJ2-3 - many TRBV14 TGTGCCAGCAGCCAAGATTGGACGGGATCGCAGTATTTT CASSQDWTGSQYF
TRBJ2-6 TRBD2 - TRBV4-1 TGCGCCAGCAGCCAAGTTCAGCGGGGGGGATTTGGGGCCAACGTCCTGACTTTC CASSQVQRGGFGANVLTF
TRBJ1-5 TRBD1 many TRBV20-1 TGCAGTGCTGGGCAGACAGGGGGCGGCAATCAGCCCCAGCATTTT CSAGQTGGGNQPQHF
TRBJ2-1 - few TRBV7-9 TGTGCCAGCAGCTTACTAGCAGTCGGATACAATGAGCAGTTCTTC CASSLLAVGYNEQFF
TRBJ2-2 TRBD2 few TRBV5-4 TGTGCCAGCAGCTTGACTAGCGCCGGGGAGCTGTTTTTT CASSLTSAGELFF
TRBJ1-4 - few TRBV9 TGTGCCAGCAGCGTATGGGCCGGCGAAAAACTGTTTTTT CASSVWAGEKLFF
TRBJ2-2 - once TRBV28 TGTTCCAGCAGGGGGGGCCGATTGACCGGGGAGCTGTTTTTT CSSRGGRLTGELFF